The 7 T cell receptor beta chains in this list originate from one sample, sequenced in a study of post-analysis software for immune sequencing data. Findings and caveats of the study: A handful of TRBV segments were significantly more frequent in patients than in controls. TRBV5-6, TRBV5-1 and TRBV20-1 were among these segments.

Presence of unique molecular identifiers characterized the TCR beta cDNA libraries. TCRdb re-derived calls from the PCR reads in MiXCR, one entry per CDR3 protein. The table shows about 760,000 distinct CDR3 sequences, with 25% to 30% occurring only once. These receptors' antigens are unknown. Sequencing used blood. Receptors originate from a girl aged 10-17 years with multiple sclerosis.

The chain combines TRBV6-1 with TRBJ2-1; no clear D gene. CDR1 MNHNS and CDR2 SASEGT come from the germline V gene. This CDR3 contains 12 residues. V lost 1 base and J 7 bases, leaving 5 bases between the germline ends. The CDR3 here is CASSEGSNEQFF. In DNA form, the CDR3 reads TGTGCCAGCAGTGAAGGTAGTAATGAGCAGTTCTTC.

In DNA, the CDR3 is TGTGCCAGCAGCCAAACCAGGGGCCTAGATCAGTTCTTC. Encoded protein: CASSQTRGLDQFF. The chain recombines TRBV3-1 with TRBJ2-1; the D gene is possibly TRBD1 (6 bases). Germline V gene sequence: CDR1 LGHDT, CDR2 YNNKEL (reference sequence). The V gene lost 2 bases and the J gene lost 13 bases, with 15 bases spanning the gap. This CDR3 is built from 13 residues.

The sample holds a few counts of this clonotype. The rearrangement joins TRBV4-3 to TRBJ1-2; 9 bases agree with TRBD1. CDR3 length: 15 residues. Germline loops: CDR1 LGHNA, CDR2 YSLEER. V gave up 4 bases and J gave up 6 bases; unmatched junction bases: 9. CDR3 residues: CASSRIVTGGDGYTF. CDR3 bases: TGCGCCAGCAGCCGCATCGTTACAGGGGGCGATGGCTACACCTTC.

This chain connects TRBV20-1 to TRBJ2-3; the D gene is possibly TRBD2 (6 bases). The V gene lost 3 bases and the J gene lost 2 bases, with 15 bases spanning the gap. Germline V gene data show CDR1 as DFQATT and CDR2 as SNEGSKA (reference sequence). This CDR3 region has 15 residues. The CDR3 bases are TGCAGTGCTAGCCCGGGGGTAGATGTCACAGATACGCAGTATTTT. This translates into CSASPGVDVTDTQYF.

A remark on this clonotype: With a much larger clone just one base away, this may be a read error. The CDR3 end shows no conserved phenylalanine or tryptophan, and so a read error is likely. This sequence joins TRBV29-1 and TRBJ2-7, with D uncertain. Per the germline V gene, CDR1 is SQVTM and CDR2 is ANQGSEA. This CDR3 spans 14 amino acids. Trimming stripped 3 bases from V and 0 bases from J, with 12 bases between. This CDR3 is CSVEKQSSSYEQYC. The DNA of the CDR3 is TGCAGCGTTGAGAAACAGTCAAGCTCCTACGAGCAGTACTGC.

As concerns this clonotype: A junction boundary mismatches the germline segment, possibly from a read error. This sequence joins TRBV7-2 and TRBJ2-3, with TRBD2 matching over 8 bases. Germline V CDR1 and CDR2: SGHTA, FQGNSA. The CDR3 runs to 16 residues. The CDR3 region has the DNA TGTGCCAGCAACTTAGTACCAGCGGGGGTCACAGATACGCAGTATTTT. Translation: CASNLVPAGVTDTQYF.

V usage is TRBV20-1 and J usage is TRBJ2-7, with TRBD2 matching 8 bases. The ends lost 6 bases at V and 3 bases at J; junction bases unmatched: 7. Germline CDR1 DFQATT, CDR2 SNEGSKA (reference sequence). The CDR3 runs 13 residues. Here the CDR3 DNA reads TGCAGTGCAGTCTCGGGGGGGGACTACGAGCAGTACTTC. Translation gives CSAVSGGDYEQYF.